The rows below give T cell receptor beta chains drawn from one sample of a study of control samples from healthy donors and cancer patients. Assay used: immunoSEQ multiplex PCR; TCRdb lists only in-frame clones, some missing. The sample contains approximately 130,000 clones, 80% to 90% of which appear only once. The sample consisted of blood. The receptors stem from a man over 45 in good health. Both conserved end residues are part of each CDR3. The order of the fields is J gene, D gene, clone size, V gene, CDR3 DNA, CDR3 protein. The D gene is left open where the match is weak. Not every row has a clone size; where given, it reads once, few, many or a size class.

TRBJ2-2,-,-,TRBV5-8,TGTGCCAGCAGCGGTCGACTAGTTTCCGGGGAGCTGTTTTTT,CASSGRLVSGELFF
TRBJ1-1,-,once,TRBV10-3,TGTGCCATCAGTGCGCAGGGAGAGAACACTGAAGCTTTCTTT,CAISAQGENTEAFF
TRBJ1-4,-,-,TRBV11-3,TGTGCCAGCAGCTTAGGTACAGGAGATAATGAAAAACTGTTTTTT,CASSLGTGDNEKLFF
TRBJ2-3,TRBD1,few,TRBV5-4,TGTGCCAGCAGCCCGGGACAGGGGAGAAATACGCAGTATTTT,CASSPGQGRNTQYF
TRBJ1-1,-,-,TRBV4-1,TGCGCCAGCAGCCAAGTCCTAAGGGAGGTGGGGAACACTGAAGCTTTCTTT,CASSQVLREVGNTEAFF
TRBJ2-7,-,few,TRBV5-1,TGCGCCAGCAGCTTGACAGCAAGAAGCTCCTACGAGCAGTACTTC,CASSLTARSSYEQYF
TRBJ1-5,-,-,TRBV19,TGTGCCAGTAGTATGAGGAATCAGCCCCAGCATTTT,CASSMRNQPQHF
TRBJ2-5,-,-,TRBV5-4,TGTGCCAGCAGCTTCGGGATTCAAGAGACCCAGTACTTC,CASSFGIQETQYF
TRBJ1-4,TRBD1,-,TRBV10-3,TGTGCCACCCGACAGGGGGCCGATGAAAAACTGTTTTTT,CATRQGADEKLFF
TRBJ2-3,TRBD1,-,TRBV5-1,TGCGCCAGCAGCTTTACAGGGGGCCCTAGCACAGATACGCAGTATTTT,CASSFTGGPSTDTQYF
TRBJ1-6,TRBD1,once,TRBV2,TGTGCCAGCACGGGACAGGAGAATTCACCCCTCCACTTT,CASTGQENSPLHF
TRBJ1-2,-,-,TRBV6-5,TGTGCCAGCGGGAAGGGGCGCGACTATGGCTACACCTTC,CASGKGRDYGYTF
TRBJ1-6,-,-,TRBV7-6,TGTGCCAGCAGCTTAGCCTCCCAGGATAATTCACCCCTCCACTTT,CASSLASQDNSPLHF
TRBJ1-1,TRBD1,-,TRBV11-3,TGTGCCAGCAGCCCCCCCAGGGGGCGGCCACTCATGAACACTGAAGCTTTCTTT,CASSPPRGRPLMNTEAFF
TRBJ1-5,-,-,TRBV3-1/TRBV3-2,TGTGCCAGCAGCCCTTGGGAGGGTCCCCAGCATTTT,CASSPWEGPQHF
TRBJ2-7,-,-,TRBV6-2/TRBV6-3,TGTGCCAGCAGTTACAACCCTGGGACCATCTCCTACGAGCAGTACTTC,CASSYNPGTISYEQYF
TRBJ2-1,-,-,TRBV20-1,TGCAGTGCCCCCCTCTACAATGAGCAGTTCTTC,CSAPLYNEQFF
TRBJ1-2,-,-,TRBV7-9,TGTGCCAGCAGCTTAGACTCCACAGCATATGGCTACACCTTC,CASSLDSTAYGYTF
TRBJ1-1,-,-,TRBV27,TGTGCCAGCCGGCGGGGGTGGGACACTGAAGCTTTCTTT,CASRRGWDTEAFF
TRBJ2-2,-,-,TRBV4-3,TGCGCCAGCAGTCAGAGACAGGGAGGAACCGGGGAGCTGTTTTTT,CASSQRQGGTGELFF
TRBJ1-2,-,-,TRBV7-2,TGTGCCAGCAGCTTATCCCCCTCGGACGGCTATGGCTACACCTTC,CASSLSPSDGYGYTF
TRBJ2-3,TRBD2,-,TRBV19,TGTGCCAGTAGTATGGAGGGACTAGCGGGGGGTTTGACAGATACGCAGTATTTT,CASSMEGLAGGLTDTQYF
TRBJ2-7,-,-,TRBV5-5,TGTGCCAGCAGCTTGCGGGAGATTTCCTACGAGCAGTACTTC,CASSLREISYEQYF
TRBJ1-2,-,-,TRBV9,TGTGCCAGCAGCGTCGGGACGTCGGATGGCTACACCTTC,CASSVGTSDGYTF
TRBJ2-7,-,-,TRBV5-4,TGTGCCAGCAGCCTGGCCCCGCAGATCGAGCAGTACTTC,CASSLAPQIEQYF
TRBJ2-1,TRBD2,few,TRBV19,TGTGCCAGTAGTATAGATTCAGCGGGGGGCTCGGCGTACAATGAGCAGTTCTTC,CASSIDSAGGSAYNEQFF
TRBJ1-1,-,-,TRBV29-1,TGCAGCGTTGACGGGGGGCTAAAGGCTGAAGCTTTCTTT,CSVDGGLKAEAFF
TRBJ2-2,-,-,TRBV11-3,TGTGCCAGCAGCTTAGTAGGGATCACCGGGGAGCTGTTTTTT,CASSLVGITGELFF
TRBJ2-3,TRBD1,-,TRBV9,TGTGCCAGCAGCTCGCGGACAGGGGGCCTCACAGATACGCAGTATTTT,CASSSRTGGLTDTQYF
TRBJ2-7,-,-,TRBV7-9,TGTGCCAGCAGCTTAGAACAGGGAGTCTCCTACGAGCAGTACTTC,CASSLEQGVSYEQYF
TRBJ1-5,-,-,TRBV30,TGTGCCTGGAGTGGTCGGGGTCCCAATCAGCCCCAGCATTTT,CAWSGRGPNQPQHF
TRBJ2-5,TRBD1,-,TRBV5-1,TGCGCCAGCAGCGGCGGGACAGGGAGACAGGAGACCCAGTACTTC,CASSGGTGRQETQYF
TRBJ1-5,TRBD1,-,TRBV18,TGTGCCAGCTCATCACAGGGGGGTATCAATCAGCCCCAGCATTTT,CASSSQGGINQPQHF
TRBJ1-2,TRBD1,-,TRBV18,TGTGCCAGCTCACCAGGACAGGGGCGGTCTGTCGCCTTC,CASSPGQGRSVAF
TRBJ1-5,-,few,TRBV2,TGTGCCAGCAGTGGGACAGACAATAGCAATCAGCCCCAGCATTTT,CASSGTDNSNQPQHF
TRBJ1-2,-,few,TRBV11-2,TGTGCCAGCAGCTTGATGGACCTTCAAGGGGAGGCCTATGGCTACACCTTC,CASSLMDLQGEAYGYTF
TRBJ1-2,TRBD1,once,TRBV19,TGTGCCAGTAGTAAGGACAGGTCGGTCTATGGCTACACCTTC,CASSKDRSVYGYTF
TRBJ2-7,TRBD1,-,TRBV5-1,TGCGCCAGCAGCTTGGGCCTCCGGGACAGCTCCTACGAGCAGTACTTC,CASSLGLRDSSYEQYF
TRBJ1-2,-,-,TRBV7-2,TGTGTCAGCAGCTTAGGGTCGGGGGATGGCTACACCTTC,CVSSLGSGDGYTF
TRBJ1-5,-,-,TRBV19,TGTGCCAGTAGCGCCTCAAACGGGGTTAGCAATCAGCCCCAGCATTTT,CASSASNGVSNQPQHF
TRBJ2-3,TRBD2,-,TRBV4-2,TGTGCCAGCAGCCAAGAAAGGAAATTTAGCGGGGGGATAGATACGCAGTATTTT,CASSQERKFSGGIDTQYF
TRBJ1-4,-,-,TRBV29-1,TGCAGCGTTGATTCCCGGACGGGGGCGCGGTTTTTT,CSVDSRTGARFF
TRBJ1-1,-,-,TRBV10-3,TGTGCCATCAGTGGTACAAACAAGAACACTGAAGCTTTCTTT,CAISGTNKNTEAFF
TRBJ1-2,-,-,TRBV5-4,TGTGCCAGCAGCTTTTGGGGTATGGATGAGTACACCTTC,CASSFWGMDEYTF
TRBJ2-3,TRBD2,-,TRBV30,TGTGCCTGTCGGCTAAGGCGGGGGGCCACAGATACGCAGTATTTT,CACRLRRGATDTQYF
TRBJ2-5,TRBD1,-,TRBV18,TGTGCCAGCTCACCCTACAGAGGGTCAACAGGGGGAATACAAGAGACCCAGTACTTC,CASSPYRGSTGGIQETQYF
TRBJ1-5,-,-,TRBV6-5,TGTGCCAGCTCCCACACCGGGGGTTTACAGCCCCAGCATTTT,CASSHTGGLQPQHF